The source of this T cell receptor (beta chain) is a study of CD8 T cells in Susac syndrome. Random hexamers were used to reverse transcribe the RNA input (about 0.5 to 1 ug). Each CDR3 protein is one row after TCRdb ran MiXCR on the immunoSEQ multiplex PCR reads. The sample lists some 300,000 distinct CDR3 sequences; around 85% were seen once. From germline, CDR1 is SGHAT and CDR2 FQNNGV. Trimming cost V 4 bases and J 6 bases; bases outside gene matches: 22. The CDR3 is made up of 20 amino acids. The sequence was collected from a human donor with multiple sclerosis. The chain is built from TRBV11-2 and TRBJ2-1; 9 bases are a match to TRBD2. Sequencing used CD8+ T cells from PBMCs. CDR3 region: CASSSGTAGFSSGVVNEQFF. The CDR3, as DNA: TGTGCCAGCAGCTCTGGGACCGCTGGCTTCTCTAGCGGGGTGGTCAATGAGCAGTTCTTC.